The 9 T cell receptor beta chains given below trace back to one sample, sequenced in a study of OX40 agonist ivuxolimab in advanced cancers. Receptors were amplified or captured by the immunoSEQ multiplex PCR assay. TCRdb retrieved this table from immuneACCESS and kept in-frame rearrangements only. Not all clones are present; in checked studies, unresolved V genes account for under half, and no reason is known for the remainder. The sample yields 70,000 to 95,000 clones; 87% were counted once. Together, the top ten hold approximately 6.2% of the sample. The starting material was CD4+ or CD8+ T cells sorted from blood, obtained in a trial of the OX40 agonist ivuxolimab. The receptors were sampled from an adult with an advanced solid tumor such as melanoma, head and neck, liver or kidney cancer.

The chain is built from TRBV6-5 and TRBJ1-6; D is possibly TRBD1 (6 bases). The CDR3 length is 12 residues. Per germline, CDR1 MNHEY and CDR2 SVGAGI. Between the trimmed V and J ends, which lost 7 bases and 7 bases, there was a span of 8 bases. CDR3 sequence reads: CASMQGNSPLHF. CDR3 nucleotides: TGTGCCAGCATGCAGGGGAATTCACCCCTCCACTTT.

The chain joins TRBV14 to TRBJ1-6; D ambiguous. Germline V CDR1 and CDR2: SGHDN, FVKESK. V lost 4 bases and J 9 bases, leaving 13 bases between the germline ends. CDR3 length: 14 residues. The CDR3 loop is CASSPFGERSPLHF. The CDR3 DNA is TGTGCCAGCAGCCCCTTTGGGGAGCGTTCACCCCTCCACTTT.

The V and J genes are TRBV6-6 and TRBJ1-5, with D perhaps matching TRBD1 (5 bases). The V gene lost 5 bases and the J gene lost 1 base, with 12 bases spanning the gap. This CDR3 has 15 residues. The germline V gene encodes CDR1 MNHNY and CDR2 SVGAGI (reference sequence). For the CDR3, the DNA is TGTGCCAGCAGTCCCCCGGGGCGGAGCAATCAGCCCCAGCATTTT. Translating it yields CASSPPGRSNQPQHF.

The chain joins TRBV7-9 to TRBJ1-1; no reliable D call. The CDR3 has 14 residues. V lost 5 bases and J 5 bases, leaving 15 bases between the germline ends. Germline V gives CDR1 SEHNR, CDR2 FQNEAQ (reference sequence). This CDR3 reads CASSVVRTNTEAFF. The CDR3 nucleotides are TGTGCCAGCAGCGTTGTCAGGACGAATACTGAAGCTTTCTTT.

The V call is TRBV19, the J call TRBJ1-2; D gene uncertain. Trimming took off 1 base at V and 4 bases at J, with 16 bases between the two ends. Germline lookup yields CDR1 LNHDA and CDR2 SQIVND (reference sequence). This CDR3 is built from 16 residues. The CDR3 nucleotides read TGTGCCAGTAGTATAGCCCCTCCCGCCAACACCTATGGCTACACCTTC. The encoded protein is CASSIAPPANTYGYTF.

As DNA, the CDR3 is TGTGCCAGCAGTCCGATTGGGGGCGCAAGCTCCTACGAGCAGTACTTC. This codes for CASSPIGGASSYEQYF. The chain couples TRBV28 to TRBJ2-7; perhaps TRBD1 as D (6 bases). There are 16 residues in the CDR3. From germline, CDR1 is MDHEN and CDR2 SYDVKM. V was clipped by 5 bases and J by 0 bases, with 17 bases between them.

The chain employs TRBV18 and TRBJ1-6, with D perhaps matching TRBD1 (5 bases). Germline CDR1 is KGHSH and CDR2 is LQKENI. The V gene lost 0 bases and the J gene lost 14 bases, with 20 bases spanning the gap. The CDR3 runs to 16 residues. The CDR3 coding sequence is TGTGCCAGCTCACCACCGGTTGGCGCAGGGAGAGTGGCCCTCCACTTT. The encoded protein is CASSPPVGAGRVALHF. The complete variable domain, with remaining parts taken from reference TRBV18 and TRBJ1-6, reads NAGVMQNPRHLVRRRGQEARLRCSPMKGHSHVYWYRQLPEEGLKFMVYLQKENIIDESGMPKERFSAEFPKEGPSILRIQQVVRGDSAAYFCASSPPVGAGRVALHFGNGTRLTVT.

The rearrangement links TRBV2 to TRBJ2-7; 7 positions agree with TRBD1. J lost 4 bases, V lost 6 bases, and 3 bases had no gene match. Germline lookup yields CDR1 SNHLY and CDR2 FYNNEI. The CDR3 runs 12 residues. This chain's CDR3 is CASREQGYEQYF. The CDR3 nucleotides read TGTGCCAGCAGGGAACAGGGGTACGAGCAGTACTTC. Full variable domain (rest looked up from reference TRBV2 and TRBJ2-7): EPEVTQTPSHQVTQMGQEVILRCVPISNHLYFYWYRQILGQKVEFLVSFYNNEISEKSEIFDDQFSVERPDGSNFTLKIRSTKLEDSAMYFCASREQGYEQYFGPGTRLTVT.

A few counts support this clone. The chain recombines TRBV6-1 with TRBJ1-5; 8 bases align to TRBD1. Losses at the gene ends were 6 bases for V and 7 bases for J; bases not matched to a gene: 5. Germline-derived CDR1 and CDR2 are MNHNS and SASEGT. The CDR3 runs 13 residues. The CDR3 reads CASRQGGRQPQHF. The CDR3 DNA sequence: TGTGCCAGCAGACAGGGGGGGAGGCAGCCCCAGCATTTT.